This T cell receptor beta chain comes out of a study of blood T cell repertoires in COVID-19. On the study more broadly: The United States, Italy and Spain were the sources of the acute and convalescent COVID-19 samples. Sample material is recorded as cDNA or gDNA derived from T cells, B-cell-depleted T cells, or PBMCs.

Germline CDR1 is SGDLS and CDR2 is YYNGEE. The CDR3 length is 13 residues. The V gene end was trimmed by 2 bases and the J gene end by 10 bases; junction bases not matched to a gene: 7. As handled by the study authors: Estimated nucleated cell counts came from reference gene primer amplification. TCRdb keeps only in-frame clones here, not all; method: immunoSEQ multiplex PCR. V and J calls and clone size are those listed in that table; D and trimming were worked out from the DNA. The sample lists 60,000 to 80,000 clones; approximately 84% were seen once. Sequencing input: peripheral blood. V usage is TRBV9 and J usage is TRBJ2-3, with 7 nucleotides matching TRBD1. The receptor's source is a man aged 50-59 years with COVID-19, enrolled during active disease. For the CDR3, the DNA is TGTGCCAGCAGCGTGGCAGGGGGAAATTCGCAGTATTTT. Translated: CASSVAGGNSQYF.